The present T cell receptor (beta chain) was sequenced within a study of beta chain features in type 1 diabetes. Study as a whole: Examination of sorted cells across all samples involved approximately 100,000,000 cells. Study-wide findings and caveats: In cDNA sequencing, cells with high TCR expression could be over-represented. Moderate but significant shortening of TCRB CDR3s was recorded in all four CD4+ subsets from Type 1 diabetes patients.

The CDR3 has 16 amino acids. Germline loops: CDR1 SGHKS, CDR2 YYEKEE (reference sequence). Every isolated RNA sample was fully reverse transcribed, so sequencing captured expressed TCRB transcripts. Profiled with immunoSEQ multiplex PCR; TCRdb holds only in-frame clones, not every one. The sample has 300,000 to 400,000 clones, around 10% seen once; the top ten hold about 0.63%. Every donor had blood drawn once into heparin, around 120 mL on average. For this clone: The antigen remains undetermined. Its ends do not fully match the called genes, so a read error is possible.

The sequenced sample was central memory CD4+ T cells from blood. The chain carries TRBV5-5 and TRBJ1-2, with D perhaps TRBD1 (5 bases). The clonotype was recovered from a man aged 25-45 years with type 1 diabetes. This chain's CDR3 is CASSQAGNKKNYGYTF. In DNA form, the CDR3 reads TGCGCCAGCAGCCAAGCAGGGAATAAGAAGAACTATGGCTACACCTTC.